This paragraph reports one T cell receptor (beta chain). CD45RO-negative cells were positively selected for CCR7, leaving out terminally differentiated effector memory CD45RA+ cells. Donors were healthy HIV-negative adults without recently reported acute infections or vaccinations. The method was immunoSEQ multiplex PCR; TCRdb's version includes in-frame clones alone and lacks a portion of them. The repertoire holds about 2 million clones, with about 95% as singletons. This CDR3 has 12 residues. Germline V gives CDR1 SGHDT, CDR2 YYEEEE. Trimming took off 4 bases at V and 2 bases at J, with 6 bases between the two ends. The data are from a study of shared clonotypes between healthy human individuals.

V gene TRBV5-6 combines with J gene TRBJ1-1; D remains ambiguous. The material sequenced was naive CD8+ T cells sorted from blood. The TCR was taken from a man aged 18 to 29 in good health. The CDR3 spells CASSHENTEAFF. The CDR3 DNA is TGTGCCAGCAGCCACGAAAACACTGAAGCTTTCTTT.